These 11 T cell receptor beta chains share one sample of origin, sequenced in a study of shared clonotypes between healthy human individuals. This table comes from immunoSEQ multiplex PCR, and its TCRdb copy is limited to in-frame clones, with some not included. The table includes around 1,100,000 clones, 77% detected once. The specimen sequenced was memory CD4+ T cells from PBMCs. Subset meaning: CD45RA-negative fraction. These receptor sequences come from a man aged 18 to 30 in good health. Some clones in this sample may be carry-over from other donors' samples.

The chain joins TRBV4-2 to TRBJ2-3, with 9 bases that match TRBD2. CDR1 LGHNA and CDR2 YNFKEQ come from the germline V gene. The V gene end was trimmed by 2 bases and the J gene end by 0 bases; junction bases not matched to a gene: 12. The length of the CDR3 is 19 residues. The CDR3 DNA sequence: TGTGCCAGCAGCCAAAACCCTCTGGCTAGCGGGGCTAGCACAGATACGCAGTATTTT. Amino acid sequence: CASSQNPLASGASTDTQYF.

The J gene is TRBJ1-2, the V gene TRBV19; possible D gene TRBD1, 5 bases. Germline V CDR1 and CDR2: LNHDA, SQIVND (reference sequence). CDR3 length: 14 residues. V was pared by 7 bases and J by 3 bases, with 15 bases between. CDR3 sequence: CASKASSGDYGYTF. CDR3 coding DNA: TGTGCCAGTAAGGCGTCCTCGGGGGACTATGGCTACACCTTC. The whole variable domain, remainder taken from reference TRBV19 and TRBJ1-2, is DGGITQSPKYLFRKEGQNVTLSCEQNLNHDAMYWYRQDPGQGLRLIYYSQIVNDFQKGDIAEGYSVSREKKESFPLTVTSAQKNPTAFYLCASKASSGDYGYTFGSGTRLTVV.

The rearrangement links TRBV25-1 to TRBJ2-5, with D possibly TRBD1 on 5 matching bases. The CDR3 runs to 15 residues. The ends were cut back, 0 bases at V and 5 bases at J, with 13 bases in the middle. The germline V gene has CDR1 MGHDK and CDR2 SYGVNS. CDR3 sequence reads: CASSEYWGSQETQYF. The CDR3 region has the DNA TGTGCCAGCAGTGAATATTGGGGCAGTCAGGAGACCCAGTACTTC.

The rearrangement links TRBV2 to TRBJ2-7; D might be TRBD2 (6 bases). This CDR3 contains 16 residues. The germline V and J ends were trimmed by 4 bases and 6 bases, with 22 bases remaining between them. Germline V lookup: CDR1 SNHLY, CDR2 FYNNEI. CDR3 region: CASSGPGTPGTSEQYF. CDR3 DNA sequence: TGTGCCAGCAGTGGCCCGGGGACTCCGGGGACCTCCGAGCAGTACTTC.

The rearrangement joins TRBV9 to TRBJ2-3; the D is unclear. This CDR3 is built from 13 residues. The V gene's germline CDR1 is SGDLS and CDR2 YYNGEE. The V gene lost 3 bases and the J gene lost 5 bases, with 10 bases spanning the gap. CDR3 DNA: TGTGCCAGCAGCGACCCGACCGTAGATACGCAGTATTTT. This codes for CASSDPTVDTQYF.

Points on this clone: Other nucleotide sequences in the sample specify the same CDR3. This chain uses TRBV30 with TRBJ1-5, with D maybe TRBD1 (6 bases). The CDR3 consists of 13 residues. The ends were cut back, 2 bases at V and 5 bases at J, with 10 bases in the middle. The V gene's germline CDR1 is GTSNPN and CDR2 SVGIG (reference sequence). The CDR3 nucleotides read TGTGCCTGGAGTTTAGGGGGAGATCAGCCCCAGCATTTT. It translates to CAWSLGGDQPQHF.

Only one count was recorded for this clone. In DNA, the CDR3 is TGTGCCAGCAGCTGGCTTGACGGAGGGGGCAGCACAGATACGCAGTATTTT. The encoded protein is CASSWLDGGGSTDTQYF. The J gene is TRBJ2-3, the V gene TRBV5-4, with D tentatively TRBD1 (7 bases). V lost 3 bases, J lost 0 bases, and 17 bases lay in between. This CDR3 is 17 amino acids long. Germline CDR1 reads SGHNT; CDR2 reads YYREEE (reference sequence).

The chain carries TRBV9 and TRBJ1-5, with D maybe TRBD1 (6 bases). In germline, CDR1 is SGDLS, CDR2 YYNGEE. The V end lost 0 bases, the J end lost 6 bases, and 13 bases lay between the germline ends. CDR3 length: 15 amino acids. The CDR3 DNA reads as TGTGCCAGCAGCGTAGATTTGGGGGCCAGTCAGCCCCAGCATTTT. It encodes CASSVDLGASQPQHF. Full variable domain (outside the CDR3, taken from reference TRBV9 and TRBJ1-5): DSGVTQTPKHLITATGQRVTLRCSPRSGDLSVYWYQQSLDQGLQFLIQYYNGEERAKGNILERFSAQQFPDLHSELNLSSLELGDSALYFCASSVDLGASQPQHFGDGTRLSIL.

This clone was observed a few times. Written as DNA, the CDR3 is TGTGCCAGTAGTAGGGCAGATACTACCAATGGCTACACCTTC. Its protein product is CASSRADTTNGYTF. V gene TRBV19 combines with J gene TRBJ1-2, with no clear D. This CDR3 has 14 amino acids. Trimming cost V 4 bases and J 6 bases, with 15 bases left between them. Germline values: CDR1 LNHDA, CDR2 SQIVND (reference sequence).

V gene TRBV18 combines with J gene TRBJ2-7, with D possibly being TRBD1 or TRBD2 (5 bases each). V was pared by 4 bases and J by 3 bases, with 10 bases between. The CDR3 spans 13 residues. Germline V gives CDR1 KGHSH, CDR2 LQKENI. The DNA for the CDR3 is TGTGCCAGCTCACGCCCAGGGAGCTACGAGCAGTACTTC. This encodes CASSRPGSYEQYF.

To note about this clone: Different DNA sequences within this sample yield the same CDR3. The chain combines TRBV30 with TRBJ1-5; D uncertain. V was pared by 1 base and J by 4 bases, with 8 bases between. The CDR3 sequence is 13 residues long. Per the germline V gene, CDR1 is GTSNPN and CDR2 is SVGIG (reference sequence). CDR3 in amino acids: CAWSASRNQPQHF. The CDR3 DNA reads TGTGCCTGGAGTGCCAGTCGGAATCAGCCCCAGCATTTT.